The 24 T cell receptor beta chains below all came from one sample that was sequenced in a study of blood T cell repertoires in COVID-19. Clones were sequenced by immunoSEQ multiplex PCR, and TCRdb holds only the in-frame ones, with some missing. The table includes about 85,000 clones, roughly 87% detected once. Sequenced material: peripheral blood. Receptors were obtained from a man aged 55 to 70 with acute or convalescent COVID-19.

This clone came up once. The CDR3: CASSQDPSTGSITGELFF. The CDR3 region has the DNA TGCGCCAGCAGCCAAGATCCATCGACAGGTTCGATCACCGGGGAGCTGTTTTTT. V gene TRBV4-3 combines with J gene TRBJ2-2; maybe TRBD1 (6 bases). The germline gives CDR1 LGHNA, CDR2 YSLEER. V dropped 0 bases and J dropped 4 bases, with 18 bases sitting between them. The CDR3 is made up of 18 amino acids.

The chain couples TRBV30 to TRBJ1-2; D may be TRBD1 (5 bases). The ends were cut back, 2 bases at V and 8 bases at J, with 21 bases in the middle. Per the germline V gene, CDR1 is GTSNPN and CDR2 is SVGIG (reference sequence). The CDR3 runs 15 residues. Here the CDR3 DNA reads TGTGCCTGGAGTATCACGACAGCCGGGCGGCGCGGCTACACCTTC. Translated, it gives CAWSITTAGRRGYTF.

This sequence joins TRBV4-1 and TRBJ2-4; 8 bases agree with TRBD1. The V gene end was trimmed by 3 bases and the J gene end by 1 base; junction bases not matched to a gene: 14. CDR3 length equals 19 residues. The germline CDR1 and CDR2 sequences are MGHRA and YSYEKL. CDR3 DNA sequence: TGCGCCAGCAGCCAGGGCCGAGGACAGGGTGAAGTGGCCAAAAACATTCAGTACTTC. Translation: CASSQGRGQGEVAKNIQYF.

The chain uses TRBV27 and TRBJ2-3; 11 bases line up with TRBD2. Germline loops: CDR1 MNHEY, CDR2 SMNVEV (reference sequence). J lost 3 bases, V lost 5 bases, and 4 bases had no gene match. This CDR3 has 15 amino acids. CDR3 in DNA: TGTGCCAGCAGTCCAATAGCGGGGGGGACAGATACGCAGTATTTT. It encodes CASSPIAGGTDTQYF.

The chain combines TRBV5-1 with TRBJ1-2, with a tentative D call TRBD1 (6 bases). The CDR3 spans 14 residues. Per germline, CDR1 SGHRS and CDR2 YFSETQ. The V and J ends lost 0 bases and 3 bases respectively, with 9 bases between them. The CDR3 nucleotides read TGCGCCAGCAGCTTGGCGCAGGGGTACTATGGCTACACCTTC. It encodes CASSLAQGYYGYTF.

The chain uses TRBV5-6 and TRBJ2-5, with 8 positions matching TRBD2. Germline V gene data show CDR1 as SGHDT and CDR2 as YYEEEE. Trimming cost V 4 bases and J 0 bases; bases outside gene matches: 8. The CDR3 runs to 16 residues. In DNA, the CDR3 is TGTGCCAGCAGCCCGAGGGTAGCGGGGTACCAAGAGACCCAGTACTTC. Translation gives CASSPRVAGYQETQYF.

This sequence joins TRBV30 and TRBJ2-7; D gene unclear. V was trimmed by 8 bases and J by 0 bases, leaving 11 bases between them. Germline CDR1 reads GTSNPN; CDR2 reads SVGIG (reference sequence). This CDR3 comprises 12 residues. CDR3 loop: CALDGGSYEQYF. The CDR3 nucleotides read TGTGCCCTTGACGGCGGCTCCTACGAGCAGTACTTC.

This chain connects TRBV7-2 to TRBJ1-1; TRBD1 might be the D (5 bases). The CDR3 spans 14 residues. Trimming took off 1 base at V and 4 bases at J, with 10 bases between the two ends. CDR1 is SGHTA, CDR2 FQGNSA, per germline. The CDR3 is CASSLGWGGTEAFF. CDR3 nucleotide sequence: TGTGCCAGCAGCTTAGGTTGGGGGGGCACTGAAGCTTTCTTT.

CDR3 region: CASRRAGGTTDTQYF. CDR3 nucleotides: TGCGCCAGCAGGAGAGCGGGGGGGACCACAGATACGCAGTATTTT. V gene TRBV5-1 combines with J gene TRBJ2-3; 10 bases match TRBD2. The trim removed 5 bases at V and 2 bases at J, leaving 5 bases unmatched. CDR1 is SGHRS, CDR2 YFSETQ, per germline. This CDR3 has 15 amino acids.

This chain uses TRBV18 with TRBJ1-6, with D maybe TRBD1 (6 bases). V was shortened by 2 bases and J by 6 bases, with 14 bases between the two germline ends. The CDR3 runs 16 residues. Looked up from germline, CDR1 is KGHSH and CDR2 is LQKENI. Here the CDR3 reads CASSPNSGAINSPLHF. The CDR3 DNA sequence: TGTGCCAGCTCACCAAACTCAGGGGCGATTAATTCACCCCTCCACTTT.

The V call is TRBV4-3, the J call TRBJ2-1; possibly TRBD2 for D (6 bases). This CDR3 is built from 14 residues. Trimming stripped 4 bases from V and 4 bases from J, with 11 bases between. The V gene's germline CDR1 is LGHNA and CDR2 YSLEER. The CDR3 nucleotides are TGCGCCAGCAGCCGGGATGGGGGGTACAATGAGCAGTTCTTC. As protein: CASSRDGGYNEQFF.

The V gene is TRBV4-3, the J gene TRBJ2-1; no reliable D call. CDR1 is LGHNA and CDR2 is YSLEER in the germline V gene. The CDR3 loop spans 16 amino acids. V lost 0 bases to trimming and J lost 4 bases, with 13 bases between them. The CDR3 is CASSQDWQVRYNEQFF. The CDR3, as DNA: TGCGCCAGCAGCCAAGATTGGCAGGTCCGGTACAATGAGCAGTTCTTC.

The CDR3 DNA reads TGTGCCAGCAGCTTCGGGACAGGCTACGAGCAGTACTTC. The encoded protein is CASSFGTGYEQYF. The V gene is TRBV11-2, the J gene TRBJ2-7; 8 positions match TRBD1. From germline, CDR1 is SGHAT and CDR2 FQNNGV. Trimming removed 3 bases from V and 3 bases from J; junction bases left unmatched: 1. The CDR3 covers 13 residues.

This clone has more than one count but fewer than ten. V is TRBV21-1 and J is TRBJ1-2. TRBV21-1 is classified as a pseudogene. The CDR3 sequence is 20 residues long. Here the CDR3 DNA reads TGTGCCAGCAGCAAAAAGGCCCTAGGAGGGGTTCAAAGATTTGTCTATGGCTACACCTTC. Its translation: CASSKKALGGVQRFVYGYTF.

The genes are TRBV7-2 and TRBJ2-1; possible D gene TRBD2, 7 bases. V was pared by 5 bases and J by 8 bases, with 22 bases between. This CDR3 comprises 16 residues. Germline V gene sequence: CDR1 SGHTA, CDR2 FQGNSA. The CDR3, as DNA: TGTGCCAGCAGCCCGTCTAGGGGGGGCCGGCGGGATGAGCAGTTCTTC. Translation: CASSPSRGGRRDEQFF. Full variable domain (outside the CDR3, taken from reference TRBV7-2 and TRBJ2-1): GAGVSQSPSNKVTEKGKDVELRCDPISGHTALYWYRQSLGQGLEFLIYFQGNSAPDKSGLPSDRFSAERTGGSVSTLTIQRTQQEDSAVYLCASSPSRGGRRDEQFFGPGTRLTVL.

The chain employs TRBV7-9 and TRBJ2-7, with 12 bases matching TRBD1. The CDR3 covers 14 residues. Germline CDR1 SEHNR, CDR2 FQNEAQ (reference sequence). The trim removed 3 bases at V and 5 bases at J, leaving 2 bases unmatched. CDR3 nucleotide sequence: TGTGCCAGCAGCTTGGGACAGGGGGCCCACGAGCAGTACTTC. Encoded protein: CASSLGQGAHEQYF.

This sequence joins TRBV30 and TRBJ2-2, with TRBD2 as a possible D gene (5 bases). This CDR3 is built from 13 residues. The V end was cut by 5 bases, the J end by 4 bases, with 11 bases between. The germline CDR1 and CDR2 sequences are GTSNPN and SVGIG (reference sequence). The CDR3 region is CAWARVGTGELFF. DNA of the CDR3: TGTGCCTGGGCGCGGGTGGGCACCGGGGAGCTGTTTTTT.

The rearrangement uses TRBV7-2 and TRBJ1-5; D is perhaps TRBD1 (6 bases). The V gene lost 1 base and the J gene lost 2 bases, with 9 bases spanning the gap. The length of the CDR3 is 15 residues. CDR1 SGHTA and CDR2 FQGNSA come from the germline V gene. The chain's CDR3 is CASSLDRAGNQPQHF. The CDR3 nucleotides read TGTGCCAGCAGCTTAGACAGGGCGGGCAATCAGCCCCAGCATTTT.

The rearrangement uses TRBV18 and TRBJ2-2; the match to TRBD1 covers 9 bases. The J segment lost 3 bases and the V segment lost 1 base, leaving 6 bases of the junction unmatched. CDR1 KGHSH and CDR2 LQKENI come from the germline V gene. The CDR3 covers 17 residues. The CDR3 here is CASSPQGQGADTGELFF. The CDR3 coding sequence is TGTGCCAGCTCACCACAGGGACAGGGCGCGGACACCGGGGAGCTGTTTTTT.

The V call is TRBV9, the J call TRBJ1-1; TRBD1 aligns across 7 bases. This CDR3 comprises 15 residues. In germline, CDR1 is SGDLS, CDR2 YYNGEE. The V and J ends lost 3 bases and 0 bases, in that order; junction bases with no gene match: 5. The CDR3 region is CASSAGDRLNTEAFF. The DNA for the CDR3 is TGTGCCAGCAGCGCGGGGGACAGATTGAACACTGAAGCTTTCTTT.

The genes are TRBV24-1 and TRBJ2-1, with TRBD2 matching over 10 bases. The germline CDR1 and CDR2 sequences are KGHDR and SFDVKD. Unmatched junction bases numbered 8, after V lost 3 bases and J lost 4 bases. The CDR3 sequence is 17 residues long. The CDR3 protein is CATSDTFTSGEYNEQFF. In DNA, the CDR3 is TGTGCCACCAGTGATACTTTCACTAGCGGGGAATACAATGAGCAGTTCTTC.

As for this clone: This specimen includes other DNA sequences encoding the same CDR3. The rearrangement joins TRBV19 to TRBJ1-2, with 10 bases fitting TRBD1. V lost 5 bases to trimming and J lost 5 bases; unmatched junction nucleotides: 2. This CDR3 is 13 amino acids long. Germline assignment: CDR1 LNHDA and CDR2 SQIVND (reference sequence). CDR3 in amino acids: CASSPGQGYGYTF. The CDR3 DNA sequence: TGTGCCAGTAGTCCGGGACAGGGGTATGGCTACACCTTC.

V usage is TRBV30 and J usage is TRBJ2-1, with TRBD2 matching over 15 bases. The trim removed 2 bases at V and 8 bases at J, leaving 7 bases unmatched. CDR1 and CDR2 from the germline V gene are GTSNPN and SVGIG (reference sequence). The CDR3 has 16 residues. As DNA, the CDR3 is TGTGCCTGGAGTCCCGGACTAGCGGGGGGGCCCCATGAGCAGTTCTTC. Amino acids: CAWSPGLAGGPHEQFF.

The chain has TRBV7-2 and TRBJ1-5; D ambiguous. The CDR3 covers 13 residues. From germline, CDR1 is SGHTA and CDR2 FQGNSA. V lost 6 bases, J lost 3 bases, and 9 bases lay in between. The CDR3 bases are TGTGCCAGCAGTTCGTTTAACAATCAGCCCCAGCATTTT. This translates into CASSSFNNQPQHF.